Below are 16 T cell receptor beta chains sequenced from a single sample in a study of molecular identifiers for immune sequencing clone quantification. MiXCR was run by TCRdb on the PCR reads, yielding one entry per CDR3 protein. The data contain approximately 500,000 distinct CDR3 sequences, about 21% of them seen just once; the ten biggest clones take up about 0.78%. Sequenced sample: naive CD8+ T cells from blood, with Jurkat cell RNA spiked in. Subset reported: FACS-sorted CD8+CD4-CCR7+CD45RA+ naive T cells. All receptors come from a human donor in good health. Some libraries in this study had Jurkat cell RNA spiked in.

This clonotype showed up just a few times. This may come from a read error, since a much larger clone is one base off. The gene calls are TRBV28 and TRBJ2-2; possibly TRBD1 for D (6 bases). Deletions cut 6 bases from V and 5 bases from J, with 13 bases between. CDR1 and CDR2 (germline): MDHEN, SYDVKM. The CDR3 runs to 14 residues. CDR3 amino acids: CASSPGQETGELFF. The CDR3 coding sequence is TGTGCCAGCAGCCCGGGACAAGAGACCGGGGAGCTGTTTTTT. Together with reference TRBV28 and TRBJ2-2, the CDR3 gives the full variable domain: DVKVTQSSRYLVKRTGEKVFLECVQDMDHENMFWYRQDPGLGLRLIYFSYDVKMKEKGDIPEGYSVSREKKERFSLILESASTNQTSMYLCASSPGQETGELFFGEGSRLTVL.

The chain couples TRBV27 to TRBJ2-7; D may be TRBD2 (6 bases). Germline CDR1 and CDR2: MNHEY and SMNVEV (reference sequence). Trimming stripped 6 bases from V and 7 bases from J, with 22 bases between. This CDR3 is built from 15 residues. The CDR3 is CASSRLDFQGGEQYF. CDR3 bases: TGTGCCAGCAGCCGCCTGGACTTCCAGGGAGGTGAGCAGTACTTC.

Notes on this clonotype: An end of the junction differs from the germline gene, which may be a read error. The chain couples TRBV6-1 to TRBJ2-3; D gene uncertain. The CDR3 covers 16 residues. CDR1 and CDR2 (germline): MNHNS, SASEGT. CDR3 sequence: CVSSDPPGSSTDTQYF. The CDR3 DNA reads TGTGTCAGCAGTGATCCTCCGGGTTCTAGCACAGATACGCAGTATTTT.

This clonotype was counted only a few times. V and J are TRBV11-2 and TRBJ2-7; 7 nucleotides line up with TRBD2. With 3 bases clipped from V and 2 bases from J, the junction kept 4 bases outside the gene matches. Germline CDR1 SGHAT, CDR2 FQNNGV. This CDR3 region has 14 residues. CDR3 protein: CASSFGGSAYEQYF. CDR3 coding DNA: TGTGCCAGCAGCTTCGGCGGGAGCGCCTACGAGCAGTACTTC.

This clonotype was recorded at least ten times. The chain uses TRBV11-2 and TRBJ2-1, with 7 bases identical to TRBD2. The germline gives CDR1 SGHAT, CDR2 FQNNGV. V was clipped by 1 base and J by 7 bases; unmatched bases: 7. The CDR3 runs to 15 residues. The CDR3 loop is CASSLVGGSGNEQFF. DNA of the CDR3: TGTGCCAGCAGCTTAGTCGGCGGGAGTGGTAATGAGCAGTTCTTC.

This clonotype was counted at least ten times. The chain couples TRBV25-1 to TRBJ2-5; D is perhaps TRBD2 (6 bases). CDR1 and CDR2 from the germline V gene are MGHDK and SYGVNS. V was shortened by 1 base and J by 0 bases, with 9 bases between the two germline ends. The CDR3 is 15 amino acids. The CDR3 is CASSELLADQETQYF. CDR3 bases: TGTGCCAGCAGTGAATTATTAGCGGACCAAGAGACCCAGTACTTC.

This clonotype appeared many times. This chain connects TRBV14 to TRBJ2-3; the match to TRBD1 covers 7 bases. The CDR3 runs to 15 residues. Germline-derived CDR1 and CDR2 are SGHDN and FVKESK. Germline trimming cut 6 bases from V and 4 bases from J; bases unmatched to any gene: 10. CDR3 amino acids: CASRLASGGPDTQYF. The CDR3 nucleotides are TGTGCCAGCAGACTGGCGTCAGGGGGACCAGATACGCAGTATTTT.

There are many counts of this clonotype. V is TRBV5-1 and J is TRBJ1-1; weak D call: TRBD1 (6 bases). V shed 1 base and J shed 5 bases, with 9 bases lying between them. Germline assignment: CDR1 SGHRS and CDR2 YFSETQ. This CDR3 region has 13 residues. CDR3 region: CASSLNTGTEAFF. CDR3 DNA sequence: TGCGCCAGCAGCTTGAACACAGGGACTGAAGCTTTCTTT.

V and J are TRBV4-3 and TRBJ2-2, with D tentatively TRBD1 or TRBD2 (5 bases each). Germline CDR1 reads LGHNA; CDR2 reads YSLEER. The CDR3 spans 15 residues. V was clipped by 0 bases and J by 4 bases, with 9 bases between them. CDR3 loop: CASSQEAGTTGELFF. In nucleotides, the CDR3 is TGCGCCAGCAGCCAAGAAGCAGGGACCACCGGGGAGCTGTTTTTT.

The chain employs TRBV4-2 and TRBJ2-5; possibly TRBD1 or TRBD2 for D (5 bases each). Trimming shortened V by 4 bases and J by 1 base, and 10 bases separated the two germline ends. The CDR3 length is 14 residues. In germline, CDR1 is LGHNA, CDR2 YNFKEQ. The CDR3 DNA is TGTGCCAGCAGCCTCATGGGGGTCCAAGAGACCCAGTACTTC. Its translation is CASSLMGVQETQYF.

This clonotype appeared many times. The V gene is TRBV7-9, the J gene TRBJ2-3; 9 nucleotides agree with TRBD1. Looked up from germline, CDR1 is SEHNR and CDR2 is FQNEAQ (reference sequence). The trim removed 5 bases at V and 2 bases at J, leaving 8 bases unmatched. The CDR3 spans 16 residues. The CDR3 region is CASSHPTGGFTDTQYF. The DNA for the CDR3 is TGTGCCAGCAGCCACCCGACAGGGGGGTTCACAGATACGCAGTATTTT.

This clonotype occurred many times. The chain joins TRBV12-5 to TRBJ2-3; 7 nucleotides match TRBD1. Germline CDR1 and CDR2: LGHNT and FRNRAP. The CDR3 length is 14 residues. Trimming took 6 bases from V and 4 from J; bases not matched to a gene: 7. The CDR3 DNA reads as TGTGCTAGTGGGACAGGGTATGAGGCAGATACGCAGTATTTT. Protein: CASGTGYEADTQYF.

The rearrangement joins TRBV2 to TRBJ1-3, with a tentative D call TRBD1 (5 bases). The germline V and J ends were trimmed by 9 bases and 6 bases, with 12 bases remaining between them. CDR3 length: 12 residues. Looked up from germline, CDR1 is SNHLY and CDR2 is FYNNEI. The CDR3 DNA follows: TGTGCCAGTTCAGGGAGGGCAAACACCATATATTTT. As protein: CASSGRANTIYF.

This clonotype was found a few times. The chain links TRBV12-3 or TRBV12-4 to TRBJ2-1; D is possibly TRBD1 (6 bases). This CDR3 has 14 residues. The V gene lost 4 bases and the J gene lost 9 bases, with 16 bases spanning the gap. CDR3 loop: CASSYRVLGVEQFF. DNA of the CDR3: TGTGCCAGCAGTTACAGGGTCCTGGGTGTTGAGCAGTTCTTC.

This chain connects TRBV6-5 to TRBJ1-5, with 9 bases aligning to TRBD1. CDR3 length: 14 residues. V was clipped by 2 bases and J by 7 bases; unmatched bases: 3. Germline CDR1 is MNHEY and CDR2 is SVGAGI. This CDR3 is CASSYGTGTQPQHF. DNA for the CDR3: TGTGCCAGCAGTTACGGGACAGGGACCCAGCCCCAGCATTTT.

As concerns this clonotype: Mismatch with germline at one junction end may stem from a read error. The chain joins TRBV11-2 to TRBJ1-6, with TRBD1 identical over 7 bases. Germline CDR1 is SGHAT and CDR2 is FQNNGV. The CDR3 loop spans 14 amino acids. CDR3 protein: CASSLGQLGSPLRF. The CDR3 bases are TGTGCCAGCAGCTTGGGACAGTTGGGTTCTCCCCTCCGCTTT.